The rows below give T cell receptor beta chains drawn from one sample of a study of CD8+ T cells in alopecia areata. Generated by immunoSEQ multiplex PCR, the TCRdb table keeps only in-frame clones and is missing some. The sample has a few hundred thousand clones, around two fifths seen once. Sequenced here: CD4+ T cells sorted from blood, sampled at approximately week 34, from a patient treated with tofacitinib. These receptors came from a human donor with alopecia areata. Each CDR3 is given with its conserved first and last residue. Fields, in order: J gene, D gene, clone size, V gene, CDR3 DNA, CDR3 protein. D genes are given only for firm matches. Size tells how often a clone was seen (once, few, many) or the class of an expanded clone, and some rows leave it out.

TRBJ2-3	.	.	TRBV29-1	TGCAGCGCTCGCCGAGCAGATACGCAGTATTTT	CSARRADTQYF
TRBJ2-2	.	once	TRBV5-1	TGCGCCAGCAGCCCGGCCAGGGTTCGGAACACCGGGGAGCTGTTTTTT	CASSPARVRNTGELFF
TRBJ1-6	.	few	TRBV20-1	TGCAGTGCCCCCGGATCGGCGCTCCACTTT	CSAPGSALHF
TRBJ2-5	TRBD2	.	TRBV9	TGTGCCAGCAGCGTAGGTTTAGCGGGTCGGGGCGAGACCCAGTACTTC	CASSVGLAGRGETQYF
TRBJ1-1	.	few	TRBV4-1	TGCGCCAGCAGCCGCGGTAGGGGGAACACTGAAGCTTTCTTT	CASSRGRGNTEAFF
TRBJ1-2	TRBD1	few	TRBV7-9	TGTGCCAGCAGCTTAGAGGGGGCGCTCGGCTACACCTTC	CASSLEGALGYTF
TRBJ1-1	.	.	TRBV11-2	TGTGCCAGCAGCTTAGTCGGGACATCGAACACTGAAGCTTTCTTT	CASSLVGTSNTEAFF
TRBJ2-1	.	few	TRBV12-5	TGTGCTAGTGGTGAAGGGACGTCCTCCTACAATGAGCAGTTCTTC	CASGEGTSSYNEQFF
TRBJ2-7	.	few	TRBV29-1	TGCAGCGTTGCCCCCCGGGCAGGGTCCTACGAGCAGTACTTC	CSVAPRAGSYEQYF
TRBJ2-7	TRBD1	.	TRBV5-6	TGTGCCAGCAGCTTCGGAGCGACAGGGGGTCCCTACGAGCAGTACTTC	CASSFGATGGPYEQYF
TRBJ1-5	.	.	TRBV4-1	TGCGCCAGCAGCCAAGCGAACCTCCTCAGTAGGGGAGGTCAGCCCCAGCATTTT	CASSQANLLSRGGQPQHF
TRBJ2-3	TRBD2	few	TRBV30	TGTGCCTGGACTAGCGGGGGGCTTCAGACAGATACGCAGTATTTT	CAWTSGGLQTDTQYF
TRBJ1-1	TRBD1	.	TRBV29-1	TGCAGCGCCCGACAGGACAGGGGGGCCACTGAAGCTTTCTTT	CSARQDRGATEAFF
TRBJ1-2	.	few	TRBV7-9	TGTGCCAGCAGCTCGCAGACAGCCTATGGCTACACCTTC	CASSSQTAYGYTF
TRBJ1-1	TRBD1	.	TRBV6-5	TGTGCCAGCGAGTACAGGGGCAAAGCTTTCTTT	CASEYRGKAFF
TRBJ2-6	.	.	TRBV18	TGTGCCAGCTCACTCCCCCCCGGCTCTGGGGCCAACGTCCTGACTTTC	CASSLPPGSGANVLTF
TRBJ1-3	TRBD1	few	TRBV11-2	TGTGCCAGCAGCTCATACAGGGGTCTTTCTGGAAACACCATATATTTT	CASSSYRGLSGNTIYF
TRBJ1-2	TRBD1	few	TRBV19	TGTGCCACTCATTACGGAGGGACAGGGAATGGCTACACCTTC	CATHYGGTGNGYTF
TRBJ2-7	.	few	TRBV19	TGTGCCAGTAGAGAGCAACAGACCTACGAGCAGTACTTC	CASREQQTYEQYF
TRBJ1-5	.	few	TRBV2	TGTGCCAGCAGTGAAAGGTATAGCAATCAGCCCCAGCATTTT	CASSERYSNQPQHF
TRBJ2-3	.	many	TRBV5-4	TGTGCCAGCAGCTCCCGGGTCGCCACAGATACGCAGTATTTT	CASSSRVATDTQYF
TRBJ1-5	.	.	TRBV27	TGTGCCAGCAGTTTAGCGGGCAGGCCCTATCAGCCCCAGCATTTT	CASSLAGRPYQPQHF
TRBJ1-1	.	few	TRBV6-1	TGTGCCAGCAGTCCCTTTTGGACAGAGAACACTGAAGCTTTCTTT	CASSPFWTENTEAFF
TRBJ2-5	.	.	TRBV2	TGTGCCAGCAGTGACGGGATCCAAGAGACCCAGTACTTC	CASSDGIQETQYF
TRBJ2-3	TRBD1	.	TRBV11-2	TGTGCCAGCAGCCCGGACAGGACCACAGATACGCAGTATTTT	CASSPDRTTDTQYF
TRBJ2-7	TRBD2	.	TRBV15	TGTGCCACCAGCAGAGAACGGGGGGAAACGTACGAGCAGTACTTC	CATSRERGETYEQYF
TRBJ2-2	TRBD1	few	TRBV15	TGTGCCACCAGCACAAGGACAGGGGAAACCGGGGAGCTGTTTTTT	CATSTRTGETGELFF
TRBJ2-7	TRBD2	few	TRBV7-9	TGTGCCAGCAGCTTAGTGGCGGGAGGGCCCTCCGAGCAGTACTTC	CASSLVAGGPSEQYF
TRBJ1-4	.	.	TRBV6-1	TGTGCCACGATGAAGGACGGAACCGAAAAACTGTTTTTT	CATMKDGTEKLFF
TRBJ1-2	TRBD1	.	TRBV4-2	TGTGCCAGCAGCCAAGTCGGACAGGGGGCGGGCGGCTACACCTTC	CASSQVGQGAGGYTF
TRBJ2-3	TRBD2	.	TRBV5-1	TGCGCCAGCAGACTAAGCGGGGGGGCCGGTACGCAGTATTTT	CASRLSGGAGTQYF